One sample yielded the 22 T cell receptor beta chains listed below, sequenced in a study of identical twins (dated by TCRdb to 2016 to 2017). The method behind the library was 5' RACE. Sequencing was performed on an Illumina HiSeq 2000. TCRdb passed the public sequencing reads through fastp at Q25 and MiXCR, retaining productive beta sequences. A single entry per CDR3 protein holds the most common genes and DNA from its merged rows. This sample gives some 590,000 distinct CDR3 sequences in total; roughly 9.9% of them show up just once. Clones ranked in the top ten supply roughly 3% of the sample. This same sample was also taken into another study, of yellow fever vaccine responses in identical twins.

Sequencing was carried out using PBMCs. These receptors originate from a woman aged 18-30 years in good health.

The genes are TRBV20-1 and TRBJ2-5; TRBD1 matches at 10 bases. Germline V lookup: CDR1 DFQATT, CDR2 SNEGSKA (reference sequence). The V and J ends lost 1 base and 3 bases, in that order; junction bases with no gene match: 2. This CDR3 region has 14 residues. CDR3 amino acids: CSARAGTGEETQYF. The CDR3, as DNA: TGCAGTGCTAGAGCCGGGACAGGGGAAGAGACCCAGTACTTC.

This clonotype has a count of ten or more. The chain has TRBV29-1 and TRBJ2-3, with D unresolved. Trimming removed 7 bases at V and 5 bases at J, with 16 bases between. Germline V lookup: CDR1 SQVTM, CDR2 ANQGSEA. The CDR3 loop spans 13 amino acids. CDR3 sequence reads: CSAVLGPEDTQYF. The CDR3 DNA reads TGCAGCGCAGTCCTAGGTCCCGAAGATACGCAGTATTTT.

The chain joins TRBV28 to TRBJ2-6, with D perhaps matching TRBD1 (6 bases). The V end lost 3 bases, the J end lost 0 bases, and 9 bases lay between the germline ends. CDR1 and CDR2 from the germline V gene are MDHEN and SYDVKM. CDR3 length: 16 amino acids. In DNA, the CDR3 is TGTGCCAGCAGTTTTCGAGGGGGCTCTGGGGCCAACGTCCTGACTTTC. This encodes CASSFRGGSGANVLTF. Full variable domain (missing parts from reference TRBV28 and TRBJ2-6): DVKVTQSSRYLVKRTGEKVFLECVQDMDHENMFWYRQDPGLGLRLIYFSYDVKMKEKGDIPEGYSVSREKKERFSLILESASTNQTSMYLCASSFRGGSGANVLTFGAGSRLTVL.

This clonotype was detected many times. The chain links TRBV20-1 to TRBJ2-5; D unclear. Germline V gene data show CDR1 as DFQATT and CDR2 as SNEGSKA (reference sequence). This CDR3 is 9 amino acids long. Trimming stripped 7 bases from V and 7 bases from J, with 7 bases between. The CDR3 loop is CSVRGTQYF. CDR3 sequence (DNA): TGCAGTGTCCGAGGGACCCAGTACTTC.

In its sample, this clonotype was seen a few times. The V and J genes are TRBV27 and TRBJ2-7; 7 positions agree with TRBD1. The V gene end was trimmed by 7 bases and the J gene end by 7 bases; junction bases not matched to a gene: 10. Germline V gene lookup returns CDR1 MNHEY and CDR2 SMNVEV (reference sequence). There are 13 residues in the CDR3. CDR3 amino acids: CASTATGPGEQYF. As DNA, the CDR3 is TGTGCCAGCACCGCGACAGGGCCCGGGGAGCAGTACTTC.

The chain links TRBV7-9 to TRBJ1-1, with 8 bases fitting TRBD1. With 4 bases clipped from V and 0 bases from J, the junction kept 4 bases outside the gene matches. This CDR3 region has 15 residues. Germline values: CDR1 SEHNR, CDR2 FQNEAQ (reference sequence). The CDR3 DNA is TGTGCCAGCAGCTCGTGGGACAGGTTGAACACTGAAGCTTTCTTT. It is translated as CASSSWDRLNTEAFF.

The CDR3 is CASRNRAGANVLTF. As DNA, the CDR3 is TGTGCCAGCAGGAACAGGGCTGGGGCCAACGTCCTGACTTTC. The chain employs TRBV6-1 and TRBJ2-6, with D possibly being TRBD1 (6 bases). With 6 bases removed from V and 2 bases from J, the gap between germline ends came to 8 bases. This CDR3 has 14 residues. The germline V gene encodes CDR1 MNHNS and CDR2 SASEGT.

V gene TRBV4-2 combines with J gene TRBJ2-2; TRBD2 might be the D (5 bases). CDR1 is LGHNA, CDR2 YNFKEQ, per germline. The CDR3 runs 12 residues. The V end was cut by 5 bases, the J end by 7 bases, with 8 bases between. The CDR3 bases are TGTGCCAGCAGCGGAGGCCACGGGGAGCTGTTTTTT. Protein product: CASSGGHGELFF.

This clonotype was found a few times. The gene calls are TRBV9 and TRBJ2-3; D is possibly TRBD1 or TRBD2 (5 bases each). CDR1 is SGDLS and CDR2 is YYNGEE in the germline V gene. Between the trimmed V and J ends, which lost 0 bases and 0 bases, there was a span of 8 bases. The CDR3 consists of 15 residues. The CDR3: CASSVAGTSTDTQYF. The CDR3 nucleotides are TGTGCCAGCAGCGTAGCGGGGACCAGCACAGATACGCAGTATTTT.

V usage is TRBV20-1 and J usage is TRBJ2-1; weak D call: TRBD2 (6 bases). Germline lookup yields CDR1 DFQATT and CDR2 SNEGSKA (reference sequence). The CDR3 extends over 16 amino acids. Between the trimmed V and J ends, which lost 6 bases and 4 bases, there was a span of 22 bases. This CDR3 reads CSAEPLASVVYNEQFF. CDR3 nucleotide sequence: TGCAGTGCCGAGCCCTTGGCTAGCGTAGTATACAATGAGCAGTTCTTC.

At least ten counts were recorded for this clonotype. The rearrangement links TRBV27 to TRBJ2-5; D gene unclear. This CDR3 is 13 amino acids long. CDR1 and CDR2 from the germline V gene are MNHEY and SMNVEV (reference sequence). V was pared by 2 bases and J by 5 bases, with 9 bases between. This CDR3 reads CASSLRFWETQYF. The CDR3 nucleotides read TGTGCCAGCAGTTTAAGGTTTTGGGAGACCCAGTACTTC.

This clonotype was recorded at least ten times. The rearrangement joins TRBV10-3 to TRBJ1-1, with TRBD1 as a possible D gene (5 bases). The CDR3 totals 13 residues. Trimming stripped 5 bases from V and 1 base from J, with 8 bases between. CDR1 and CDR2 (germline): ENHRY, SYGVKD. The CDR3 reads CAISPGPNTEAFF. The CDR3 nucleotides are TGTGCCATCAGTCCAGGGCCGAACACTGAAGCTTTCTTT.

This clonotype appeared a few times. The rearrangement links TRBV29-1 to TRBJ1-4, with a possible D match to TRBD1 (6 bases). CDR1 SQVTM and CDR2 ANQGSEA come from the germline V gene. This CDR3 has 13 residues. V was cut by 7 bases and J by 5 bases, with 14 bases left in between. The CDR3 is CSAFGQPNEKLFF. CDR3 sequence (DNA): TGCAGCGCCTTCGGACAGCCAAATGAAAAACTGTTTTTT.

This clonotype came up a few times. This chain connects TRBV7-9 to TRBJ2-1; either TRBD1 or TRBD2 may fit D (6 bases each). The V gene lost 2 bases and the J gene lost 7 bases, with 15 bases spanning the gap. The CDR3 is made up of 15 amino acids. Germline V gives CDR1 SEHNR, CDR2 FQNEAQ (reference sequence). The chain's CDR3 is CASSLSGARLNEQFF. The CDR3 coding sequence is TGTGCCAGCAGCTTATCGGGGGCCCGGCTTAATGAGCAGTTCTTC.

The gene calls are TRBV7-3 and TRBJ1-4; no definite D call. The V end was cut by 8 bases, the J end by 8 bases, with 12 bases between. The CDR3 consists of 12 residues. Germline values: CDR1 SGHTA, CDR2 FQGTGA. CDR3 sequence (DNA): TGTGCCAGCGACTACGGCAACGAAAAACTGTTTTTT. Amino acids: CASDYGNEKLFF.

This clonotype was picked up a small number of times. The rearrangement uses TRBV7-8 and TRBJ1-3, with 10 bases that match TRBD1. Germline V lookup: CDR1 SGHVS, CDR2 FQNEAQ. The CDR3 runs to 16 residues. Unmatched junction bases numbered 4, after V lost 3 bases and J lost 2 bases. The DNA of the CDR3 is TGTGCCAGCAGCTTGACAGGGGGCCGTCCTGGAAACACCATATATTTT. It is translated as CASSLTGGRPGNTIYF.

This clonotype turned up a few times. The chain is built from TRBV6-5 and TRBJ1-2; D remains unclear. V was shortened by 0 bases and J by 4 bases, with 9 bases between the two germline ends. CDR1 and CDR2 from the germline V gene are MNHEY and SVGAGI. This CDR3 contains 14 residues. CDR3 sequence (DNA): TGTGCCAGCAGTTACTCTGCAGCTTCCTATGGCTACACCTTC. Translated: CASSYSAASYGYTF.

This clonotype was counted at least ten times. The chain joins TRBV6-1 to TRBJ2-7; TRBD1 might be the D (5 bases). The CDR3 spans 14 residues. Trimming cost V 7 bases and J 2 bases, with 15 bases left between them. Germline-derived CDR1 and CDR2 are MNHNS and SASEGT. The CDR3, as DNA: TGTGCCAGCACCCTGGCCAGGGATACCTACGAGCAGTACTTC. This translates into CASTLARDTYEQYF.

Concerning this clonotype itself: This may come from a read error, since a much larger clone is one base off. The chain couples TRBV4-3 to TRBJ2-1; 10 bases match TRBD1. Germline-derived CDR1 and CDR2 are LGHNA and YSLEER. CDR3 size: 16 residues. The CDR3 is CAGSQIGQGVGNEQFF. The CDR3 coding sequence is TGCGCCGGCAGCCAGATCGGACAGGGGGTGGGCAATGAGCAGTTCTTC.

The sample holds a few counts of this clonotype. The chain is built from TRBV2 and TRBJ2-7; D may be TRBD2 (5 bases). Looked up from germline, CDR1 is SNHLY and CDR2 is FYNNEI. V gave up 5 bases and J gave up 4 bases, with 15 bases separating them. This CDR3 spans 14 amino acids. The CDR3 sequence is CASSLEERTYEQYF. DNA of the CDR3: TGTGCCAGCAGTTTGGAGGAAAGAACATACGAGCAGTACTTC.

The chain couples TRBV20-1 to TRBJ2-7; D is perhaps TRBD2 (6 bases). Trimming stripped 3 bases from V and 1 base from J, with 13 bases between. Germline lookup yields CDR1 DFQATT and CDR2 SNEGSKA (reference sequence). The CDR3 is made up of 14 amino acids. CDR3: CSASTGSDSYEQYF. CDR3 DNA sequence: TGCAGTGCTAGCACCGGGAGCGATTCCTACGAGCAGTACTTC.

The chain carries TRBV4-3 and TRBJ2-3; D is perhaps TRBD1 or TRBD2 (7 bases each). The CDR3 loop spans 18 amino acids. Looked up from germline, CDR1 is LGHNA and CDR2 is YSLEER. Deletions cut 4 bases from V and 4 bases from J, with 24 bases between. CDR3 in amino acids: CASSPSAGDRDFPDTQYF. CDR3 in DNA: TGCGCCAGCAGCCCTTCGGCGGGAGACAGGGACTTCCCAGATACGCAGTATTTT.